Following are 8 T cell receptor beta chains from one sample sequenced in a study of T cells in Graves' hyperthyroidism and ophthalmopathy. RNA transcripts served as the template for amplifying TCR beta CDR3 regions. HTBI primers were used for first-round RT-PCR of the TCR CDR3. TCRdb called the multiplex PCR reads again in MiXCR, with one record for every CDR3 protein. This sample carries 300,000 to 500,000 distinct CDR3 sequences, around 15% of them seen once, and the ten largest clones take around 28%. Sequenced input: blood. Every receptor here comes from a man aged 50 to 59 with Graves' ophthalmopathy.

The chain employs TRBV4-1 and TRBJ2-7; 7 nucleotides match TRBD2. The CDR3 contains 14 residues. Germline assignment: CDR1 MGHRA and CDR2 YSYEKL. V gave up 4 bases and J gave up 5 bases; unmatched junction bases: 8. CDR3 DNA: TGCGCCAGCAGCCCAAGACTAGCTAGGGACGAGCAGTACTTC. Protein sequence: CASSPRLARDEQYF.

In its sample, this clonotype was seen many times. The chain links TRBV2 to TRBJ2-4; 8 nucleotides match TRBD1. Trimming at V came to 3 bases and at J to 6 bases, leaving 10 bases not matched to a gene. The CDR3 consists of 16 residues. Germline-derived CDR1 and CDR2 are SNHLY and FYNNEI. This CDR3 reads CASSERDRGIGNIQYF. CDR3 nucleotides: TGTGCCAGCAGTGAGAGAGACAGGGGTATTGGAAACATTCAGTACTTC.

This clonotype was observed many times. This chain joins TRBV2 and TRBJ2-7; D gene unclear. Germline CDR1 reads SNHLY; CDR2 reads FYNNEI. This CDR3 has 13 residues. The V end was cut by 11 bases, the J end by 3 bases, with 17 bases between. The CDR3 DNA follows: TGTGCCTCGCAGCGTTCCATCTTCTACGAGCAGTACTTC. Amino acid sequence: CASQRSIFYEQYF.

V gene TRBV5-5 combines with J gene TRBJ2-1; 10 bases are shared with TRBD1. Looked up from germline, CDR1 is SGHKS and CDR2 is YYEKEE (reference sequence). J lost 2 bases, V lost 4 bases, and 3 bases had no gene match. The CDR3 has 15 amino acids. In nucleotides, the CDR3 is TGTGCCAGCAGCCGAGACAGGGGGCCCTACAATGAGCAGTTCTTC. Translating it yields CASSRDRGPYNEQFF.

This clonotype was counted between two and nine times. The chain employs TRBV5-1 and TRBJ1-2; D unclear. From germline, CDR1 is SGHRS and CDR2 YFSETQ. There are 14 residues in the CDR3. Between the trimmed V and J ends, which lost 2 bases and 3 bases, there was a span of 11 bases. The CDR3 is CASSFAPEDYGYTF. The CDR3 DNA is TGCGCCAGCAGCTTCGCCCCGGAGGACTATGGCTACACCTTC.

About this clonotype: A much larger clone differs from this one at a single base, so this may be a read error. The J gene is TRBJ2-5, the V gene TRBV5-5; 10 bases are shared with TRBD1. CDR1 and CDR2 from the germline V gene are SGHKS and YYEKEE (reference sequence). The CDR3 runs 15 residues. The V segment lost 0 bases and the J segment 1 base; nucleotides outside the gene matches: 0. The CDR3 is CASSLGTGGQETQYF. The CDR3 nucleotides are TGTGCCAGCAGCTTGGGGACAGGGGGCCAAGAGACCCAGTACTTC.

Ten or more counts support this clonotype. The V and J genes are TRBV6-1 and TRBJ1-1, with 10 positions matching TRBD1. CDR3 size: 15 residues. After removal of 10 bases from V and 0 bases from J, the junction contained 8 bases not matched to a gene. Germline CDR1 MNHNS, CDR2 SASEGT. CDR3 loop: CATSSDRGMNTEAFF. The DNA of the CDR3 is TGTGCCACCTCCTCGGACAGGGGGATGAACACTGAAGCTTTCTTT.

This clonotype showed up many times. The chain employs TRBV4-1 and TRBJ2-1; no clear D. This CDR3 region has 14 residues. V dropped 6 bases and J dropped 5 bases, with 14 bases sitting between them. The germline V gene encodes CDR1 MGHRA and CDR2 YSYEKL. The CDR3 here is CASRRTPLNNEQFF. CDR3 nucleotide sequence: TGCGCCAGCAGGAGAACACCACTTAACAATGAGCAGTTCTTC.